These T cell receptor beta chains were read from a single sample in a study of cytotoxic CD8 clonotypes in ibrutinib-treated CLL. The repertoire was sequenced with immunoSEQ multiplex PCR; TCRdb's copy has only in-frame clones and lacks some. The sample has fewer than 150,000 clones, around 80% seen once; the top ten hold about 3.5%. Sequenced material: PBMCs, taken after 24 months of ibrutinib treatment. The receptors derive from a human donor with chronic lymphocytic leukemia. The CDR3 runs from the conserved cysteine through the conserved F or W. Each record gives: D gene, J gene, V gene, clone size, CDR3 protein, CDR3 DNA. D genes are given only for firm matches. Some rows mark clone size as missing; the rest say once, few, many or name a class of expanded clone.

D gene: -
J gene: TRBJ2-5
V gene: TRBV9
clone size: -
CDR3 protein: CASSPGYGSGETQYF
CDR3 DNA: TGTGCCAGCAGCCCTGGGTATGGCTCTGGGGAGACCCAGTACTTC

D gene: TRBD2
J gene: TRBJ2-7
V gene: TRBV10-1
clone size: -
CDR3 protein: CASSVWGRVRYEQYF
CDR3 DNA: TGCGCCAGCAGTGTTTGGGGGAGGGTTCGTTACGAGCAGTACTTC

D gene: TRBD1
J gene: TRBJ1-2
V gene: TRBV5-1
clone size: few
CDR3 protein: CASSPTGQGDGYTF
CDR3 DNA: TGCGCCAGCAGCCCGACAGGACAGGGGGATGGCTACACCTTC

D gene: -
J gene: TRBJ2-2
V gene: TRBV7-8
clone size: -
CDR3 protein: CASNWGERTGELFF
CDR3 DNA: TGTGCCAGCAATTGGGGGGAGCGGACCGGGGAGCTGTTTTTT

D gene: -
J gene: TRBJ1-2
V gene: TRBV13
clone size: once
CDR3 protein: CASSLARGWALGYTF
CDR3 DNA: TGTGCCAGCAGCTTAGCGCGGGGGTGGGCATTGGGCTACACCTTC

D gene: -
J gene: TRBJ2-7
V gene: TRBV7-9
clone size: -
CDR3 protein: CASSNPGHRSYEQYF
CDR3 DNA: TGTGCCAGCAGCAATCCGGGACACCGATCCTACGAGCAGTACTTC

D gene: TRBD1
J gene: TRBJ2-6
V gene: TRBV29-1
clone size: once
CDR3 protein: CSAGSRDRDSGANVLTF
CDR3 DNA: TGCAGCGCAGGCTCTCGGGACAGGGACTCTGGGGCCAACGTCCTGACTTTC

D gene: TRBD1
J gene: TRBJ1-1
V gene: TRBV19
clone size: -
CDR3 protein: CASSMGPGGWAEAFF
CDR3 DNA: TGTGCCAGTAGTATGGGGCCAGGGGGTTGGGCTGAAGCTTTCTTT

D gene: -
J gene: TRBJ2-3
V gene: TRBV29-1
clone size: -
CDR3 protein: CSVERTGTTRGDTQYF
CDR3 DNA: TGCAGCGTTGAAAGAACCGGGACGACGAGGGGAGATACGCAGTATTTT

D gene: TRBD2
J gene: TRBJ2-7
V gene: TRBV5-1
clone size: -
CDR3 protein: CASSITGTSGAYEQYF
CDR3 DNA: TGCGCCAGCAGCATCACCGGGACTAGCGGTGCCTACGAGCAGTACTTC

D gene: TRBD1
J gene: TRBJ2-7
V gene: TRBV28
clone size: -
CDR3 protein: CASSFFRGPYEQYF
CDR3 DNA: TGTGCCAGCAGTTTTTTCAGGGGGCCCTACGAGCAGTACTTC

D gene: TRBD1
J gene: TRBJ1-6
V gene: TRBV5-6
clone size: few
CDR3 protein: CASTGQGNSPLHF
CDR3 DNA: TGTGCCAGCACCGGACAGGGGAATTCACCCCTCCACTTT

D gene: -
J gene: TRBJ2-3
V gene: TRBV12-5
clone size: -
CDR3 protein: CASGLGSTDTQYF
CDR3 DNA: TGTGCTAGTGGTTTGGGTAGCACAGATACGCAGTATTTT

D gene: -
J gene: TRBJ2-7
V gene: TRBV5-5
clone size: -
CDR3 protein: CASSLGGGVTYEQYF
CDR3 DNA: TGTGCCAGCAGCTTGGGAGGTGGAGTTACCTACGAGCAGTACTTC